A single sample is the source of the 5 T cell receptor beta chains below, sequenced in a study of blood T cells in healthy people across ages. Primed by a sample-barcoded 5' primer and a J-beta primer mix, a second PCR proceeded for roughly 7 to 12 cycles. From the 5' RACE reads, TCRdb called clonotypes with MiXCR, one entry per CDR3 protein. The sample has about 800,000 distinct CDR3 sequences, roughly 50% seen once. Specimen: blood. These receptors came from a man aged 25-40 years in good health.

The count of this clonotype is one. This chain uses TRBV7-3 with TRBJ2-3; the match to TRBD2 covers 13 bases. This CDR3 is built from 18 residues. V was clipped by 3 bases and J by 6 bases; unmatched bases: 12. Germline CDR1 and CDR2: SGHTA and FQGTGA. CDR3 loop: CASSFSAGGTSGMDTQYF. CDR3 DNA sequence: TGTGCCAGCAGCTTCTCCGCGGGGGGGACTAGCGGGATGGATACGCAGTATTTT.

This clonotype was seen ten or more times. V gene TRBV7-3 combines with J gene TRBJ2-3, with 10 bases lining up with TRBD2. This CDR3 is built from 14 residues. V gave up 5 bases and J gave up 5 bases; unmatched junction bases: 4. The germline V gene has CDR1 SGHTA and CDR2 FQGTGA. CDR3 coding DNA: TGTGCCAGCAGCCTAGGGACTAGCGAAGATACGCAGTATTTT. Translation: CASSLGTSEDTQYF. The variable domain in full, completed from reference TRBV7-3 and TRBJ2-3, reads GAGVSQTPSNKVTEKGKYVELRCDPISGHTALYWYRQSLGQGPEFLIYFQGTGAADDSGLPNDRFFAVRPEGSVSTLKIQRTERGDSAVYLCASSLGTSEDTQYFGPGTRLTVL.

This clonotype was recorded a few times. J is TRBJ2-7 and V is TRBV20-1; D unresolved. This CDR3 comprises 15 residues. The ends were cut back, 0 bases at V and 0 bases at J, with 12 bases in the middle. In germline, CDR1 is DFQATT, CDR2 SNEGSKA (reference sequence). CDR3 in amino acids: CSAREPERSSYEQYF. The CDR3 DNA sequence: TGCAGTGCTAGAGAACCGGAGAGGAGCTCCTACGAGCAGTACTTC.

The genes are TRBV12-3 or TRBV12-4 and TRBJ1-1; 9 bases match TRBD1. The CDR3 spans 15 residues. The ends lost 4 bases at V and 11 bases at J; junction bases unmatched: 14. The CDR3 coding sequence is TGTGCCAGCAGTTCCCCCCCCGCGGGACAGGGCAACGCTTTCTTT. Protein: CASSSPPAGQGNAFF.

About this clonotype: The junction departs from germline at one end; a sequencing error may be responsible. The rearrangement joins TRBV6-1 to TRBJ2-3; the D gene is possibly TRBD2 (5 bases). CDR3 length: 15 residues. The germline gives CDR1 MNHNS, CDR2 SASEGT. DNA of the CDR3: TGTGCCAACAGTGAAGCGGCCGTCGGAGCCGATGCGCAGTATTTT. Amino acid sequence: CANSEAAVGADAQYF.